This entry lists 9 T cell receptor beta chains sequenced from one sample in a study of cytomegalovirus exposure and HLA in healthy donors (dated by TCRdb to 2016 to 2017). The library was built by means of the immunoSEQ multiplex PCR assay. For the multiplex PCR, a mixture combining 60 forward primers for TCR Vbeta segments and 13 reverse primers for TCR Jbeta segments was used. In TCRdb, the immuneACCESS table is reduced to in-frame sequences with V and J assigned. These tables do not hold every clone; where another copy was compared, an unresolved V gene accounts for under half, and the others remain unexplained. The table for this sample lists 110,000 to 150,000 clones; about four fifths of them were counted only once. Jointly, the top ten make up around 4% of the sample. The sample consisted of PBMCs. These receptors came from a middle-aged man in good health and CMV-seropositive.

The DNA of the CDR3 is TGTGCCAGCTCACACCGGGACAGGGTCTTTTATGGCTACACCTTC. Its translation: CASSHRDRVFYGYTF. This chain links TRBV18 with TRBJ1-2; 9 bases are a match to TRBD1. The junction had 8 bases not matched to a gene; V was cut back by 4 bases and J by 5 bases. Germline V gene sequence: CDR1 KGHSH, CDR2 LQKENI. The CDR3 has 15 amino acids.

The chain is built from TRBV13 and TRBJ2-2, with 9 nucleotides matching TRBD2. Germline lookup yields CDR1 PRHDT and CDR2 FYEKMQ (reference sequence). The trim removed 2 bases at V and 6 bases at J, leaving 7 bases unmatched. CDR3 length: 16 residues. CDR3 sequence reads: CASSLRAGGPSGELFF. DNA for the CDR3: TGTGCCAGCAGCTTAAGGGCGGGGGGGCCATCCGGGGAGCTGTTTTTT.

J is TRBJ1-1 and V is TRBV6-5; a possible D gene is TRBD1 (5 bases). CDR3 size: 16 residues. V was clipped by 0 bases and J by 6 bases, with 17 bases between them. Germline values: CDR1 MNHEY, CDR2 SVGAGI. CDR3 region: CASSYSIAGRRAEAFF. DNA of the CDR3: TGTGCCAGCAGTTACTCGATTGCAGGGCGGAGGGCTGAAGCTTTCTTT.

V usage is TRBV4-1 and J usage is TRBJ2-7, with 11 bases that match TRBD2. Unmatched junction bases numbered 13, after V lost 7 bases and J lost 2 bases. Germline CDR1 reads MGHRA; CDR2 reads YSYEKL. The CDR3 spans 17 residues. The CDR3 protein is CASTERAGLAGTYEQYF. In DNA form, the CDR3 reads TGCGCCAGCACCGAGAGGGCTGGACTAGCGGGCACCTACGAGCAGTACTTC.

CDR3 in amino acids: CASSLRTVTEAFF. The DNA for the CDR3 is TGTGCCAGCAGTCTGAGGACAGTCACTGAAGCTTTCTTT. V and J are TRBV27 and TRBJ1-1; TRBD1 is a possible D gene (6 bases). V dropped 5 bases and J dropped 4 bases, with 11 bases sitting between them. The CDR3 loop spans 13 amino acids. Germline CDR1 and CDR2: MNHEY and SMNVEV (reference sequence).

There are a few counts of this clone. The chain combines TRBV19 with TRBJ1-5; no clear D. The ends were cut back, 0 bases at V and 9 bases at J, with 15 bases in the middle. Germline CDR1 is LNHDA and CDR2 is SQIVND (reference sequence). The CDR3 contains 15 residues. The CDR3 region is CASSIDPEGLRPQHF. In DNA, the CDR3 is TGTGCCAGTAGTATAGATCCCGAGGGCCTAAGGCCCCAGCATTTT. The full variable domain, with the rest looked up from reference TRBV19 and TRBJ1-5, is DGGITQSPKYLFRKEGQNVTLSCEQNLNHDAMYWYRQDPGQGLRLIYYSQIVNDFQKGDIAEGYSVSREKKESFPLTVTSAQKNPTAFYLCASSIDPEGLRPQHFGDGTRLSIL.

The gene calls are TRBV29-1 and TRBJ2-1; a possible D gene is TRBD1 (6 bases). Germline V gives CDR1 SQVTM, CDR2 ANQGSEA. The CDR3 totals 15 residues. Trimming pared 3 bases from V and 0 bases from J, leaving 12 bases between. This CDR3 reads CSVEPGTLSYNEQFF. In nucleotides, the CDR3 is TGCAGCGTTGAGCCCGGGACACTCTCCTACAATGAGCAGTTCTTC.

This sequence joins TRBV6-5 and TRBJ1-6; the D is unclear. Between the trimmed V and J ends, which lost 0 bases and 5 bases, there was a span of 5 bases. CDR1 and CDR2 from the germline V gene are MNHEY and SVGAGI. There are 14 residues in the CDR3. The CDR3 DNA is TGTGCCAGCAGTTACTCTCAGGATAATTCACCCCTCCACTTT. It specifies CASSYSQDNSPLHF.

The chain combines TRBV30 with TRBJ2-1; D not certain. The V and J ends lost 7 bases and 1 base respectively, with 11 bases between them. Germline V gives CDR1 GTSNPN, CDR2 SVGIG (reference sequence). The CDR3 covers 13 residues. The CDR3, as DNA: TGTGCCTACTGTCCTTGGTCCTACAATGAGCAGTTCTTC. Residues: CAYCPWSYNEQFF.